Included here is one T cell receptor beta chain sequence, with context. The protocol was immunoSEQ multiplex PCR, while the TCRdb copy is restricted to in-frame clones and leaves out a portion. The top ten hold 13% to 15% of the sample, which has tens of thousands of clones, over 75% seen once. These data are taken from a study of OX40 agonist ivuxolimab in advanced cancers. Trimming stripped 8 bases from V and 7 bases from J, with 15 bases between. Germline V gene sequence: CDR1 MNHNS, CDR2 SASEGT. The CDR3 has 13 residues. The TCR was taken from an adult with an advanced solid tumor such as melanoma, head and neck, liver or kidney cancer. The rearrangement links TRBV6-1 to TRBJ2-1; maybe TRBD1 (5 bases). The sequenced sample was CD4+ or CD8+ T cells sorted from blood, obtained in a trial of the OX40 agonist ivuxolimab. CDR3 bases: TGTGCCAGCCCCCGGCCTTCAGGGAATGAGCAGTTCTTC. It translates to CASPRPSGNEQFF.